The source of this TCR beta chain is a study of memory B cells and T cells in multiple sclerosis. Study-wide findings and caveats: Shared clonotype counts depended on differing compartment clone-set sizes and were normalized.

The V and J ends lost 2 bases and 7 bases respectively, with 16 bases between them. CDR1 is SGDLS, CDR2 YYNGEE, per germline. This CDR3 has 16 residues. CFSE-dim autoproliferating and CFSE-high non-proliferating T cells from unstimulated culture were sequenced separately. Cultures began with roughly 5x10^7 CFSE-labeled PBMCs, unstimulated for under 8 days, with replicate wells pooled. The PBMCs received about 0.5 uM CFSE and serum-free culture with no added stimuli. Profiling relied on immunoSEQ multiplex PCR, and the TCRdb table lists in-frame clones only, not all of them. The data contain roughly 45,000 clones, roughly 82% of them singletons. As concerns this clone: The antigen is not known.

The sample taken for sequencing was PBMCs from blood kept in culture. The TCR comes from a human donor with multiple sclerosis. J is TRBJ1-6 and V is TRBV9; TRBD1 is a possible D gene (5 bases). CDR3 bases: TGTGCCAGCAGCGTCTCCTTTGGGGGGGAGAATTCACCCCTCCACTTT. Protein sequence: CASSVSFGGENSPLHF.